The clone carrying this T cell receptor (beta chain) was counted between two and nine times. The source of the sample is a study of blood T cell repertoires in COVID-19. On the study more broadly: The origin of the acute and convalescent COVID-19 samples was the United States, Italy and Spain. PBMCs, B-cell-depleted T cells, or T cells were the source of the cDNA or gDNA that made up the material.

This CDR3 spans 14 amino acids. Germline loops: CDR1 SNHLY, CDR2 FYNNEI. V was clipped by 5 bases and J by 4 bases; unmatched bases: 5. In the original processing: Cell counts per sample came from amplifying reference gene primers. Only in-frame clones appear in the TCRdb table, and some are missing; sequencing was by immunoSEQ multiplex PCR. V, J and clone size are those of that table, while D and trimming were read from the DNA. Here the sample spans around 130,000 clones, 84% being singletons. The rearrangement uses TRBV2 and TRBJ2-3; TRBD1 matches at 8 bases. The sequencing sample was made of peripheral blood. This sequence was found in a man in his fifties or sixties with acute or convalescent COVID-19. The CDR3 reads CASSPGQAPDTQYF. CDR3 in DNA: TGTGCCAGCAGTCCGGGACAGGCCCCAGATACGCAGTATTTT.